This T cell receptor (beta chain) emerged from a study of CD8+CD57+ T cells in acquired aplastic anemia. The CDR3 runs to 17 residues. V was clipped by 0 bases and J by 6 bases; unmatched bases: 9. Germline CDR1 reads SGHVS; CDR2 reads FNYEAQ. The sequenced patients had an expansion of CD8+CD57+ cells seen by flow cytometry. For CDR3 and TCR beta VDJ profiling, genomic DNA was the template used. TCRdb re-derived calls from the reads in MiXCR, one entry per CDR3 protein. The top ten hold approximately 78% of the sample, which has more than 70,000 distinct CDR3 sequences, just over 70% seen once. This receptor was obtained from a human donor with aplastic anemia. This rearrangement joins TRBV7-6 to TRBJ2-7; 12 bases are shared with TRBD1. The specimen sequenced was sorted CD4+, CD8+, or CD8+CD57+ T cells (not recorded which) from PBMCs. CDR3 in DNA: TGTGCCAGCAGCTTAGCGGCAGGGACAGGGGGCGGGGGCGAGCAGTACTTC. Its translation is CASSLAAGTGGGGEQYF.